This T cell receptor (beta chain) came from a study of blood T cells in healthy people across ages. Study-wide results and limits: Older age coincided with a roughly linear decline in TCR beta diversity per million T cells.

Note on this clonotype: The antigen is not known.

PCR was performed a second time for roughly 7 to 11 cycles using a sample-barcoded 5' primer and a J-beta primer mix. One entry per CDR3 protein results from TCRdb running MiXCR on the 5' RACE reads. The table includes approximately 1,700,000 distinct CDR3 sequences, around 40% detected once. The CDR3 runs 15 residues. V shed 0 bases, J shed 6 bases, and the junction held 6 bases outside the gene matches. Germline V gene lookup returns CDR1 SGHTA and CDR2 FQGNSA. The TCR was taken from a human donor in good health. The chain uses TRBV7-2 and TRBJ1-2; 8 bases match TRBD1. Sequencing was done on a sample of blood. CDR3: CASSLAGQGIDGYTF. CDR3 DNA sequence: TGTGCCAGCAGCTTAGCAGGACAGGGAATAGATGGCTACACCTTC.